These 24 T cell receptor beta chains came from one sample sequenced in a study of Graves' ophthalmopathy and Graves' hyperthyroidism. The sequenced template was RNA, covering the TCR beta CDR3 region. An opening RT-PCR round employed HTBI primers and preceded a second-round multiplex PCR. TCRdb redid the calling of the multiplex PCR reads with MiXCR, one entry per CDR3 protein. The table records approximately 330,000 distinct CDR3 sequences, 15% to 20% of them present only once. The sequenced material came from peripheral blood. Every receptor here comes from an adult man with Graves' ophthalmopathy.

This chain joins TRBV7-8 and TRBJ2-5; TRBD2 matches 11 bases. Looked up from germline, CDR1 is SGHVS and CDR2 is FQNEAQ. The CDR3 is 15 residues long. Trimming at V came to 2 bases and at J to 9 bases, leaving 8 bases not matched to a gene. As DNA, the CDR3 is TGTGCCAGCAGCTTACGCCGACTAGCGGGAACCCCCCAGTACTTC. Translation gives CASSLRRLAGTPQYF. Based on the CDR3 plus reference TRBV7-8 and TRBJ2-5, the full variable domain is GAGVSQSPRYKVAKRGQDVALRCDPISGHVSLFWYQQALGQGPEFLTYFQNEAQLDKSGLPSDRFFAERPEGSVSTLKIQRTQQEDSAVYLCASSLRRLAGTPQYFGPGTRLLVL.

In nucleotides, the CDR3 is TGTGCCAGCAGCTTAGCCCTAGCGGGAGAGAGGGAGACCCAGTACTTC. Its protein product is CASSLALAGERETQYF. The V call is TRBV7-2, the J call TRBJ2-5; 10 nucleotides agree with TRBD2. The J segment lost 5 bases and the V segment lost 0 bases, leaving 6 bases of the junction unmatched. This CDR3 comprises 16 residues. The germline V gene has CDR1 SGHTA and CDR2 FQGNSA. The full variable domain, its missing parts supplied by reference TRBV7-2 and TRBJ2-5, is GAGVSQSPSNKVTEKGKDVELRCDPISGHTALYWYRQSLGQGLEFLIYFQGNSAPDKSGLPSDRFSAERTGGSVSTLTIQRTQQEDSAVYLCASSLALAGERETQYFGPGTRLLVL.

Ten or more counts support this clonotype. The chain joins TRBV20-1 to TRBJ2-2; D tentatively reads TRBD1 or TRBD2 (6 bases each). The length of the CDR3 is 15 residues. V lost 3 bases, J lost 3 bases, and 14 bases lay in between. Germline assignment: CDR1 DFQATT and CDR2 SNEGSKA (reference sequence). CDR3 bases: TGCAGTGCTAGGGGGGCTAGCGCAGACACCGGGGAGCTGTTTTTT. Its protein is CSARGASADTGELFF.

This clonotype was picked up many times. The J gene is TRBJ1-2, the V gene TRBV5-1, with a tentative D call TRBD1 (5 bases). This CDR3 region has 15 residues. From germline, CDR1 is SGHRS and CDR2 YFSETQ. V shed 4 bases and J shed 3 bases, with 16 bases lying between them. CDR3 coding DNA: TGCGCCAGCAGCCTGGTGGGGACGCCGGACTATGGCTACACCTTC. As protein: CASSLVGTPDYGYTF.

This clonotype was recorded at least ten times. The CDR3 sequence is CASSSPSAPGIVMPTDTQYF. In DNA form, the CDR3 reads TGTGCCAGCAGCTCCCCTTCGGCGCCCGGGATTGTAATGCCTACAGATACGCAGTATTTT. This chain uses TRBV7-1 with TRBJ2-3; D may be TRBD2 (5 bases). TRBV7-1 is known as an ORF, though its function is uncertain. The V end lost 3 bases, the J end lost 3 bases, and 28 bases lay between the germline ends. The CDR3 is 20 residues long.

This clonotype was detected many times. This sequence joins TRBV4-2 and TRBJ1-5; D is undetermined. Germline values: CDR1 LGHNA, CDR2 YNFKEQ. Trimming stripped 0 bases from V and 0 bases from J, with 12 bases between. The CDR3 has 17 residues. DNA of the CDR3: TGTGCCAGCAGCCAAGATGTAAGGGAGGGTAGCAATCAGCCCCAGCATTTT. Its protein product is CASSQDVREGSNQPQHF.

The chain couples TRBV12-3 or TRBV12-4 to TRBJ1-2, with D possibly matching TRBD1 (5 bases). The length of the CDR3 is 16 residues. The V and J ends lost 7 bases and 8 bases respectively, with 26 bases between them. The CDR3 region is CASMGPGQNADWGYTF. In DNA, the CDR3 is TGTGCCAGCATGGGGCCGGGGCAGAATGCCGACTGGGGCTACACCTTC.

The V call is TRBV24-1, the J call TRBJ2-4; D may be TRBD1 (6 bases). Germline CDR1 reads KGHDR; CDR2 reads SFDVKD. This CDR3 has 14 residues. V was pared by 2 bases and J by 4 bases, with 8 bases between. CDR3 nucleotide sequence: TGTGCCACCAGTGATTCCCAGGGGAAAAACATTCAGTACTTC. This codes for CATSDSQGKNIQYF.

In this sample, this clonotype turned up many times. This chain's CDR3 is CASSPGTSTETQYF. The CDR3 coding sequence is TGTGCCAGCAGCCCCGGGACTAGCACAGAGACCCAGTACTTC. V gene TRBV7-2 combines with J gene TRBJ2-5; 9 nucleotides agree with TRBD2. Germline loops: CDR1 SGHTA, CDR2 FQGNSA. The CDR3 consists of 14 residues. V was clipped by 5 bases and J by 4 bases; unmatched bases: 5.

This clonotype was detected ten times or more. The rearrangement joins TRBV7-9 to TRBJ1-1; no clear D. The germline CDR1 and CDR2 sequences are SEHNR and FQNEAQ (reference sequence). The CDR3 is made up of 15 amino acids. Between the trimmed V and J ends, which lost 9 bases and 1 base, there was a span of 18 bases. CDR3 in amino acids: CASNLDDASNTEAFF. The CDR3 DNA is TGTGCCAGTAACCTAGACGATGCTTCGAACACTGAAGCTTTCTTT.

This clonotype occurred many times. The chain couples TRBV30 to TRBJ1-1, with no clear D. The V gene's germline CDR1 is GTSNPN and CDR2 SVGIG (reference sequence). The CDR3 totals 13 residues. V dropped 0 bases and J dropped 5 bases, with 10 bases sitting between them. The CDR3 protein is CAWSVRPPTEAFF. In DNA form, the CDR3 reads TGTGCCTGGAGTGTAAGGCCCCCAACTGAAGCTTTCTTT.

In its sample, this clonotype was seen many times. The V and J genes are TRBV12-3 or TRBV12-4 and TRBJ1-2; D perhaps matches TRBD1 (5 bases). This CDR3 is 15 amino acids long. Trimming removed 6 bases at V and 6 bases at J, with 20 bases between. The CDR3 spells CASSRNKGILHGYTF. The CDR3 DNA follows: TGTGCCAGCAGCCGGAACAAGGGGATCCTCCATGGCTACACCTTC.

This clonotype came up many times. The gene calls are TRBV6-5 and TRBJ1-2; the D gene is possibly TRBD1 (5 bases). Germline loops: CDR1 MNHEY, CDR2 SVGAGI. CDR3 size: 14 residues. Trimming left V 7 bases short and J 3 bases short, with 15 bases between. The CDR3 nucleotides read TGTGCCAGCACGAAAGGGGAGTCAGACTATGGCTACACCTTC. This sequence encodes CASTKGESDYGYTF.

In this sample, this clonotype turned up many times. The gene calls are TRBV3-1 and TRBJ2-5; D is tentatively TRBD1 or TRBD2 (6 bases each). The CDR3 length is 13 residues. V was cut by 5 bases and J by 5 bases, with 12 bases left in between. The V gene's germline CDR1 is LGHDT and CDR2 YNNKEL (reference sequence). This CDR3 is CASSVGGAETQYF. The CDR3 DNA follows: TGTGCCAGCAGCGTGGGGGGCGCGGAGACCCAGTACTTC.

This clonotype was seen ten or more times. The chain joins TRBV5-1 to TRBJ2-5; TRBD1 agrees at 9 bases. J was trimmed by 5 bases and V by 0 bases; bases with no gene match: 5. The CDR3 runs to 15 residues. Germline V lookup: CDR1 SGHRS, CDR2 YFSETQ. The CDR3 sequence is CASSLDRGLGETQYF. The CDR3 DNA reads TGCGCCAGCAGCTTGGACAGGGGGCTCGGGGAGACCCAGTACTTC.

This clonotype has just a few counts. A much larger clone differs from this one at a single base, so this may be a read error. The rearrangement links TRBV12-3 or TRBV12-4 to TRBJ2-5; 9 bases map to TRBD1. The junction had 7 bases not matched to a gene; V was cut back by 7 bases and J by 7 bases. The CDR3 extends over 13 amino acids. CDR3 nucleotide sequence: TGTGCCAGCACCCCGACAGGGGGAGGGACCCAGTACTTC. This encodes CASTPTGGGTQYF.

This clonotype came up many times. This sequence joins TRBV27 and TRBJ2-7; D not resolved. V lost 4 bases and J lost 2, with 12 bases in between. This CDR3 comprises 14 residues. From germline, CDR1 is MNHEY and CDR2 SMNVEV (reference sequence). The CDR3 protein is CASSSTAGPYEQYF. The DNA of the CDR3 is TGTGCCAGCAGTTCTACTGCAGGCCCCTACGAGCAGTACTTC.

This clonotype occurred many times. The V and J genes are TRBV7-9 and TRBJ1-2; D gene ambiguous. Germline V gene lookup returns CDR1 SEHNR and CDR2 FQNEAQ (reference sequence). V was pared by 4 bases and J by 2 bases, with 8 bases between. The CDR3 has 13 residues. CDR3 amino acids: CASSSYQNYGYTF. The CDR3 region has the DNA TGTGCCAGCAGCTCCTATCAAAACTATGGCTACACCTTC.

This clonotype is medium-sized within its sample. The V and J genes are TRBV6-5 and TRBJ1-5; 9 nucleotides match TRBD1. Trimming at V came to 2 bases and at J to 3 bases, leaving 2 bases not matched to a gene. Germline assignment: CDR1 MNHEY and CDR2 SVGAGI. CDR3 length equals 15 residues. The CDR3 sequence is CASSYGTGNNQPQHF. The CDR3 nucleotides are TGTGCCAGCAGTTACGGGACAGGGAACAATCAGCCCCAGCATTTT.

There are many counts of this clonotype. The chain has TRBV20-1 and TRBJ2-5; tentative D call: TRBD2 (6 bases). The V gene lost 6 bases and the J gene lost 0 bases, with 11 bases spanning the gap. The germline gives CDR1 DFQATT, CDR2 SNEGSKA (reference sequence). This CDR3 spans 13 amino acids. This chain's CDR3 is CSAGGANQETQYF. The CDR3 DNA sequence: TGCAGTGCGGGGGGAGCGAACCAAGAGACCCAGTACTTC.

The chain combines TRBV19 with TRBJ1-2; D remains ambiguous. Germline lookup yields CDR1 LNHDA and CDR2 SQIVND (reference sequence). V lost 2 bases, J lost 4 bases, and 11 bases lay in between. CDR3 length equals 14 residues. The CDR3 coding sequence is TGTGCCAGTAGTATAACCGGGAGCTCCTATGGCTACACCTTC. Amino acids: CASSITGSSYGYTF.

This clonotype was found many times. Here the CDR3 DNA reads TGTGCCAGCAGTCTCGGACAGGGCCTCCACTTT. Translating gives CASSLGQGLHF. V gene TRBV12-3 or TRBV12-4 combines with J gene TRBJ1-6; 8 nucleotides line up with TRBD1. V trimming: 5 bases; J trimming: 15 bases; junction bases outside the gene matches: 3. The CDR3 runs to 11 residues.

This clonotype came up many times. The genes are TRBV2 and TRBJ1-5, with TRBD1 as a possible D gene (6 bases). The V gene's germline CDR1 is SNHLY and CDR2 FYNNEI. This CDR3 spans 14 amino acids. V lost 1 base and J lost 7, with 11 bases in between. CDR3 DNA sequence: TGTGCCAGCAGTGAAGACAGGGTGGGACAGCCCCAGCATTTT. Translating it yields CASSEDRVGQPQHF.

This clonotype occurred many times. The rearrangement joins TRBV3-2 to TRBJ2-7; TRBD2 is the table's D call, not checked against the DNA. TRBV3-2 is assigned pseudogene status. The CDR3 runs to 16 residues. The CDR3 spells CASSREAGARPYEQYF. CDR3 sequence (DNA): TGTGCCAGCAGCCGTGAAGCGGGGGCCCGCCCCTACGAGCAGTACTTC.